What follows are 13 T cell receptor beta chains derived from one specimen sequenced in a study of human T cells and chemical hapten exposure. Time point reported: patch test 1, 2 weeks after DPC sensitization. Treatment defined: therapeutic diphenylcyclopropenone sensitization with weekly scalp DPC. Each CDR3 protein is one row after TCRdb ran MiXCR on the RACE reads. The sample includes fewer than 500,000 distinct CDR3 sequences, approximately 4.4% of them seen just once. The specimen was whole blood, collected in connection with sensitization to the hapten diphenylcyclopropenone (DPC). The origin of the receptors is a woman in her fifties or sixties with alopecia areata. Some clones in this sample may be carry-over from other donors' samples.

V gene TRBV27 combines with J gene TRBJ1-6, with D tentatively TRBD1 (6 bases). The CDR3 totals 15 residues. Germline CDR1 and CDR2: MNHEY and SMNVEV (reference sequence). V gave up 2 bases and J gave up 7 bases, with 12 bases separating them. CDR3 region: CASSLPRDTNSPLHF. CDR3 sequence (DNA): TGTGCCAGCAGTTTACCCCGGGACACAAATTCACCCCTCCACTTT.

This chain connects TRBV19 to TRBJ2-7; 7 bases are a match to TRBD2. V gave up 9 bases and J gave up 4 bases; unmatched junction bases: 12. The germline V gene has CDR1 LNHDA and CDR2 SQIVND (reference sequence). This CDR3 contains 14 residues. CDR3 in amino acids: CASGAASGSYEQYF. Written as DNA, the CDR3 is TGTGCCAGCGGGGCGGCTAGCGGTTCGTACGAGCAGTACTTC.

This clonotype has a handful of counts. The chain is built from TRBV6-6 and TRBJ2-7; TRBD1 might be the D (6 bases). The CDR3 has 13 residues. CDR1 MNHNY and CDR2 SVGAGI come from the germline V gene (reference sequence). With 5 bases removed from V and 5 bases from J, the gap between germline ends came to 13 bases. The CDR3 DNA is TGTGCCAGCAGTGGACTGGGGGCAAACGAGCAGTACTTC. Protein sequence: CASSGLGANEQYF.

V usage is TRBV29-1 and J usage is TRBJ2-1; 10 nucleotides line up with TRBD2. The CDR3 totals 16 residues. Germline V gene lookup returns CDR1 SQVTM and CDR2 ANQGSEA. Germline trimming cut 1 base from V and 2 bases from J; bases unmatched to any gene: 5. The CDR3 DNA is TGCAGCGTTGAAGGCCTAGCGGGAGTCGCCTACAATGAGCAGTTCTTC. Its translation is CSVEGLAGVAYNEQFF.

This clonotype was found many times. The chain couples TRBV29-1 to TRBJ1-2; D unclear. Looked up from germline, CDR1 is SQVTM and CDR2 is ANQGSEA. The CDR3 has 11 amino acids. V lost 6 bases and J 9 bases, leaving 14 bases between the germline ends. DNA for the CDR3: TGCAGCGTCACAGAGGCCGCGAGCTACACCTTC. Translated: CSVTEAASYTF.

The table lists this clonotype with many counts. The chain links TRBV7-9 to TRBJ2-5, with 7 bases matching TRBD1. The CDR3 totals 16 residues. CDR1 is SEHNR and CDR2 is FQNEAQ in the germline V gene (reference sequence). J was trimmed by 2 bases and V by 3 bases; bases with no gene match: 9. The CDR3 DNA is TGTGCCAGCAGCTTGGGGCCCGGGACAGTACAAGAGACCCAGTACTTC. Amino acids: CASSLGPGTVQETQYF.

The rearrangement joins TRBV5-1 to TRBJ2-1, with D perhaps matching TRBD2 (5 bases). The CDR3 runs to 11 residues. The germline gives CDR1 SGHRS, CDR2 YFSETQ. Trimming removed 4 bases at V and 15 bases at J, with 14 bases between. The CDR3 reads CASSPGENRFF. The CDR3 bases are TGCGCCAGCAGCCCCGGGGAGAATCGGTTCTTC.

This clonotype came up a few times. The chain employs TRBV12-3 or TRBV12-4 and TRBJ1-1; D not resolved. V shed 8 bases and J shed 6 bases, with 19 bases lying between them. The CDR3 extends over 14 amino acids. CDR3 DNA sequence: TGTGCCAGCGTTCCGGCTTGGACCCCGGCTGAAGCTTTCTTT. Translation: CASVPAWTPAEAFF.

This clonotype turned up a few times. The V and J genes are TRBV13 and TRBJ2-7, with D possibly TRBD2 on 5 matching bases. Germline V gene sequence: CDR1 PRHDT, CDR2 FYEKMQ (reference sequence). CDR3 length equals 15 residues. V was trimmed by 1 base and J by 1 base, leaving 11 bases between them. For the CDR3, the DNA is TGTGCCAGCAGCTTAGCCCTTACTAGTTCCTACGAGCAGTACTTC. Protein product: CASSLALTSSYEQYF.

At least ten counts were recorded for this clonotype. The chain links TRBV27 to TRBJ1-2, with D possibly matching TRBD1 (5 bases). V was pared by 4 bases and J by 2 bases, with 8 bases between. In germline, CDR1 is MNHEY, CDR2 SMNVEV (reference sequence). This CDR3 is 13 amino acids long. The CDR3 sequence is CASSSDKNYGYTF. The CDR3 nucleotides read TGTGCCAGCAGTTCGGACAAGAACTATGGCTACACCTTC.

Ten or more counts support this clonotype. The genes are TRBV11-2 and TRBJ1-4; D gene ambiguous. CDR1 is SGHAT and CDR2 is FQNNGV in the germline V gene. V was pared by 3 bases and J by 1 base, with 12 bases between. The CDR3 has 16 residues. CDR3 sequence reads: CASSFYGPGTNEKLFF. CDR3 nucleotide sequence: TGTGCCAGCAGCTTTTACGGCCCCGGAACTAATGAAAAACTGTTTTTT.

This clonotype was detected many times. This rearrangement joins TRBV6-6 to TRBJ1-2; D possibly corresponds to TRBD1 (6 bases). From germline, CDR1 is MNHNY and CDR2 SVGAGI (reference sequence). This CDR3 comprises 14 residues. The V and J ends lost 4 bases and 8 bases respectively, with 17 bases between them. The chain's CDR3 is CASSWEWGPGGYTF. CDR3 nucleotide sequence: TGTGCCAGCAGTTGGGAATGGGGGCCAGGGGGCTACACCTTC.

The table lists this clonotype with many counts. The chain has TRBV3-1 and TRBJ2-3; the D gene is possibly TRBD2 (7 bases). This CDR3 has 17 residues. Germline CDR1 reads LGHDT; CDR2 reads YNNKEL (reference sequence). The V and J ends lost 4 bases and 0 bases respectively, with 17 bases between them. CDR3: CASSRRGAGASTDTQYF. The DNA of the CDR3 is TGTGCCAGCAGCCGAAGAGGGGCGGGGGCGAGCACAGATACGCAGTATTTT.